The 21 T cell receptor beta chains given below trace back to one sample, sequenced in a study of cytomegalovirus exposure and HLA in healthy donors (dated by TCRdb to 2015 to 2018). The library was built by means of the immunoSEQ multiplex PCR assay. The multiplex PCR relied on a mix of 60 forward primers for TCR Vbeta segments and 13 reverse primers for TCR Jbeta segments. This immuneACCESS table, as held by TCRdb, lists in-frame sequences with V and J called but not all clones. Of the missing ones, under half trace to an unresolved V gene in checked studies; the others have no known cause. The sample includes 75,000 to 90,000 clones, with about 77% observed a single time. About 3.5% of the sample rests with the top ten. Input material: PBMCs. The receptors were sampled from a man between 45 and 60 years old in good health and CMV-seronegative.

This clone was seen a few times. This CDR3 is CASSLEGQGTYEQYF. The DNA for the CDR3 is TGTGCCAGCAGCTTGGAGGGACAGGGGACCTACGAGCAGTACTTC. The rearrangement joins TRBV5-6 to TRBJ2-7, with TRBD1 identical over 10 bases. The CDR3 is 15 residues long. Trimming at V came to 0 bases and at J to 2 bases, leaving 2 bases not matched to a gene. CDR1 is SGHDT and CDR2 is YYEEEE in the germline V gene. Full variable domain (remainder filled in from reference TRBV5-6 and TRBJ2-7): DAGVTQSPTHLIKTRGQQVTLRCSPKSGHDTVSWYQQALGQGPQFIFQYYEEEERQRGNFPDRFSGHQFPNYSSELNVNALLLGDSALYLCASSLEGQGTYEQYFGPGTRLTVT.

This clone was seen only once. This chain connects TRBV4-1 to TRBJ1-2; tentatively, D is TRBD1 (5 bases). Per germline, CDR1 MGHRA and CDR2 YSYEKL. The ends were cut back, 0 bases at V and 8 bases at J, with 16 bases in the middle. The CDR3 contains 15 residues. CDR3 protein: CASSQEDRGKLGYTF. The CDR3 region has the DNA TGCGCCAGCAGCCAAGAGGATCGGGGGAAGTTAGGCTACACCTTC.

The V gene is TRBV28, the J gene TRBJ1-3; a possible D gene is TRBD1 (5 bases). The germline V gene has CDR1 MDHEN and CDR2 SYDVKM. The CDR3 has 11 amino acids. Trimming removed 10 bases from V and 15 bases from J, with 19 bases in between. CDR3 residues: CATSLTGSPYF. The CDR3 DNA follows: TGTGCCACCTCACTTACAGGTTCCCCATATTTT.

The chain has TRBV7-9 and TRBJ2-1; TRBD2 is a possible D gene (5 bases). Trimming left V 5 bases short and J 14 bases short, with 13 bases between. The CDR3 spans 11 residues. Per germline, CDR1 SEHNR and CDR2 FQNEAQ (reference sequence). The DNA of the CDR3 is TGTGCCAGCAGCCCAAGCGGACGGGAGTTCTTC. It codes for CASSPSGREFF.

The rearrangement uses TRBV19 and TRBJ1-2; D is uncertain. The CDR3 is made up of 14 amino acids. CDR1 LNHDA and CDR2 SQIVND come from the germline V gene (reference sequence). V gave up 5 bases and J gave up 4 bases, with 14 bases separating them. The DNA for the CDR3 is TGTGCCAGTAGTGAAAGTCAACGCGGCTATGGCTACACCTTC. Translating it yields CASSESQRGYGYTF.

The V gene is TRBV18, the J gene TRBJ2-1; no reliable D call. Trimming took 2 bases from V and 4 from J, leaving 12 bases between them. CDR3 length: 15 residues. Germline CDR1 is KGHSH and CDR2 is LQKENI. The DNA of the CDR3 is TGTGCCAGCTCACCAGGTCAGGCAGATTACAATGAGCAGTTCTTC. This encodes CASSPGQADYNEQFF.

This rearrangement joins TRBV11-1 to TRBJ2-2, with unresolved D. There are 12 residues in the CDR3. Trimming stripped 3 bases from V and 7 bases from J, with 6 bases between. Germline V gene sequence: CDR1 SGHAT, CDR2 FQDESV (reference sequence). CDR3 bases: TGTGCCAGCAGCTTGTCTAGCGGGGAGCTGTTTTTT. Amino acids: CASSLSSGELFF.

In its sample, this clone was seen once. The chain links TRBV25-1 to TRBJ1-1; D perhaps matches TRBD1 (6 bases). V lost 7 bases and J lost 10, with 19 bases in between. The length of the CDR3 is 13 residues. Germline CDR1 MGHDK, CDR2 SYGVNS. CDR3 sequence reads: CASTPGGGRIAFF. Here the CDR3 DNA reads TGTGCCAGCACCCCGGGCGGGGGGCGAATAGCTTTCTTT.

Concerning this clone: Because the CDR3 is missing its conserved closing phenylalanine or tryptophan, this is likely a read error. The chain employs TRBV7-2 and TRBJ2-7, with 8 bases matching TRBD2. There are 15 residues in the CDR3. V was pared by 3 bases and J by 6 bases, with 10 bases of the junction left unmatched. Per germline, CDR1 SGHTA and CDR2 FQGNSA. The CDR3, as DNA: TGTGCCAGCAGCTTTGGCGGGACTAGGACCCTCGAGCAGTACCTC. Its translation is CASSFGGTRTLEQYL.

The chain is built from TRBV4-2 and TRBJ2-3, with D perhaps TRBD2 (6 bases). CDR1 is LGHNA, CDR2 YNFKEQ, per germline. The germline V and J ends were trimmed by 1 base and 9 bases, with 8 bases remaining between them. This CDR3 comprises 12 residues. The CDR3 DNA follows: TGTGCCAGCAGCCAAGGTGGGGGGACGCAGTATTTT. It encodes CASSQGGGTQYF.

The DNA for the CDR3 is TGCAGCGTTGCGGCTAGCAGTATGACCGGGGAGCTGTTTTTT. This gives the protein CSVAASSMTGELFF. The gene calls are TRBV29-1 and TRBJ2-2; weak D call: TRBD2 (5 bases). The V gene's germline CDR1 is SQVTM and CDR2 ANQGSEA. The length of the CDR3 is 14 residues. V shed 4 bases and J shed 5 bases, with 14 bases lying between them.

The rearrangement joins TRBV6-4 to TRBJ1-5, with TRBD1 identical over 9 bases. Germline lookup yields CDR1 MRHNA and CDR2 SNTAGT. V lost 8 bases and J lost 5; bases outside the gene matches: 19. The CDR3 extends over 18 amino acids. The chain's CDR3 is CASPDWGQGPFEDQPQHF. In nucleotides, the CDR3 is TGTGCCAGCCCCGACTGGGGACAGGGCCCCTTTGAAGATCAGCCCCAGCATTTT.

The chain carries TRBV2 and TRBJ1-5; TRBD1 matches 7 bases. Trimming at V came to 5 bases and at J to 2 bases, leaving 6 bases not matched to a gene. CDR3 length equals 15 residues. Germline V gives CDR1 SNHLY, CDR2 FYNNEI. The CDR3 is CASSSNGQGNQPQHF. In DNA form, the CDR3 reads TGTGCCAGCAGTTCTAATGGACAGGGCAATCAGCCCCAGCATTTT.

V usage is TRBV19 and J usage is TRBJ1-1; D is unresolved. The V gene's germline CDR1 is LNHDA and CDR2 SQIVND (reference sequence). V shed 4 bases and J shed 1 base, with 10 bases lying between them. The CDR3 spans 14 residues. CDR3 residues: CASSTGQRNTEAFF. CDR3 bases: TGTGCCAGTAGTACGGGTCAGAGGAACACTGAAGCTTTCTTT.

Details on this clone: The sample has other DNA sequences that encode this CDR3 too. V and J are TRBV6-5 and TRBJ1-6; D is unclear. Germline CDR1 MNHEY, CDR2 SVGAGI. Deletions cut 4 bases from V and 9 bases from J, with 7 bases between. The CDR3 totals 12 residues. CDR3 DNA sequence: TGTGCCAGCAGTTCCATTAGTTCACCCCTCCACTTT. This gives the protein CASSSISSPLHF.

About this clone itself: One end of the junction fails to match germline, which may point to a read error. V usage is TRBV6-1 and J usage is TRBJ2-2; D might be TRBD1 (6 bases). This CDR3 has 14 residues. CDR1 is MNHNS, CDR2 SASEGT, per germline. CDR3 residues: CASRLGGWDRGAVF. Here the CDR3 DNA reads TGTGCCAGCAGGTTAGGGGGATGGGACCGGGGAGCTGTTTTT.

V and J are TRBV27 and TRBJ1-5; 8 nucleotides align to TRBD1. The trim removed 6 bases at V and 7 bases at J, leaving 5 bases unmatched. This CDR3 has 13 residues. CDR1 MNHEY and CDR2 SMNVEV come from the germline V gene (reference sequence). The CDR3 sequence: CASSQGAWQPQHF. CDR3 nucleotide sequence: TGTGCCAGCAGCCAGGGGGCCTGGCAGCCCCAGCATTTT.

V is TRBV7-3 and J is TRBJ1-6; possible D gene TRBD1, 6 bases. The CDR3 runs 18 residues. The germline gives CDR1 SGHTA, CDR2 FQGTGA. The ends were cut back, 3 bases at V and 5 bases at J, with 20 bases in the middle. The CDR3 bases are TGTGCCAGCAGCTTCCATTCGACAGGAGAAGGGAATAATTCACCCCTCCACTTT. Translated, it gives CASSFHSTGEGNNSPLHF.

This chain joins TRBV7-2 and TRBJ1-5, with 9 bases lining up with TRBD1. CDR1 is SGHTA, CDR2 FQGNSA, per germline. There are 15 residues in the CDR3. V lost 2 bases and J lost 4; bases outside the gene matches: 3. As DNA, the CDR3 is TGTGCCAGCAGCTTATTAGGACAGGGGAATCAGCCCCAGCATTTT. Encoded protein: CASSLLGQGNQPQHF. The full variable domain, rest sourced from reference TRBV7-2 and TRBJ1-5, is GAGVSQSPSNKVTEKGKDVELRCDPISGHTALYWYRQSLGQGLEFLIYFQGNSAPDKSGLPSDRFSAERTGGSVSTLTIQRTQQEDSAVYLCASSLLGQGNQPQHFGDGTRLSIL.

The chain uses TRBV9 and TRBJ2-7; 9 nucleotides line up with TRBD1. CDR3 length: 16 amino acids. Germline lookup yields CDR1 SGDLS and CDR2 YYNGEE. The junction had 12 bases not matched to a gene; V was cut back by 3 bases and J by 5 bases. This CDR3 reads CASSADTGTGRDEQYF. In DNA form, the CDR3 reads TGTGCCAGCAGCGCAGACACCGGGACAGGGCGGGACGAGCAGTACTTC.

This clone was seen just once. This chain connects TRBV4-2 to TRBJ2-2; 9 positions match TRBD1. The V and J ends lost 0 bases and 6 bases, in that order; junction bases with no gene match: 11. CDR1 and CDR2 (germline): LGHNA, YNFKEQ. The length of the CDR3 is 18 residues. The CDR3 nucleotides are TGTGCCAGCAGCCAAGAACGACCGGGACAGGGTTCCGCCGGGGAGCTGTTTTTT. Protein: CASSQERPGQGSAGELFF.